This T cell receptor (beta chain) derives from a study of beta chain features in type 1 diabetes. Overall study results and limits: When Type 1 diabetes patients were examined, their TCRB CDR3s proved moderately but significantly shorter in all four CD4+ subsets. Fewer junction insertions and more nucleotide deletions appeared in type 1 diabetes patients.

The sequenced template was cDNA made from the entire isolated RNA. TCRdb keeps only in-frame clones here, not all; method: immunoSEQ multiplex PCR. The repertoire has hundreds of thousands of clones, around an eighth of them found once; the top ten carry more than 0.015%. CDR1 MDHEN and CDR2 SYDVKM come from the germline V gene. V was pared by 7 bases and J by 0 bases, with 13 bases between. The CDR3 extends over 16 amino acids. In this sample, this clone turned up a few times. Its antigen is currently unknown. Each donor gave one heparinised blood draw averaging roughly 120 mL. Sorted CD4+ subsets: naive, central memory, regulatory, stem cell-like memory (CD45RO/CCR7/CD25/CD127/CD95/CD27 panel).

Material: naive CD4+ T cells from blood. The genes are TRBV28 and TRBJ2-6; maybe TRBD2 (5 bases). The sequence derives from a man younger than 30 in good health. The CDR3 coding sequence is TGTGCCAGCAATGCCGGACTCAGCTCTGGGGCCAACGTCCTGACTTTC. Its protein product is CASNAGLSSGANVLTF. Combining the CDR3 with reference TRBV28 and TRBJ2-6 gives the whole variable domain DVKVTQSSRYLVKRTGEKVFLECVQDMDHENMFWYRQDPGLGLRLIYFSYDVKMKEKGDIPEGYSVSREKKERFSLILESASTNQTSMYLCASNAGLSSGANVLTFGAGSRLTVL.